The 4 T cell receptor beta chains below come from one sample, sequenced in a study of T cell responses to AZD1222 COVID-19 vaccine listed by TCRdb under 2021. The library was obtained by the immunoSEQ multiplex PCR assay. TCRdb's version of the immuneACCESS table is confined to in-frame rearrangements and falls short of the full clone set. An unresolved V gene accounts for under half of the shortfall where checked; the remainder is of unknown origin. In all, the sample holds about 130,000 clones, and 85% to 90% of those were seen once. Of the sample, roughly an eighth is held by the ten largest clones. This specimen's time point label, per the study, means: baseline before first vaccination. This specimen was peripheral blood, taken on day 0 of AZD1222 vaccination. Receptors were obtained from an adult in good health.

The CDR3 nucleotides are TGCAGCGTTGAAGGGCGGTTTGAAGCTTTCTTT. It codes for CSVEGRFEAFF. The gene calls are TRBV29-1 and TRBJ1-1; D is uncertain. Germline CDR1 SQVTM, CDR2 ANQGSEA. Deletions cut 1 base from V and 7 bases from J, with 7 bases between. There are 11 residues in the CDR3.

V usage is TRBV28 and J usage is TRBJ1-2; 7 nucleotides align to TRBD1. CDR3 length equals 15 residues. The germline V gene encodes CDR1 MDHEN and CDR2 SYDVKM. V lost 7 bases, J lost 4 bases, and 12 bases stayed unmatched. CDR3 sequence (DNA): TGTGCCAGCACTTCGGCCGGGACAGACTTCTATGGCTACACCTTC. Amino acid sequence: CASTSAGTDFYGYTF.

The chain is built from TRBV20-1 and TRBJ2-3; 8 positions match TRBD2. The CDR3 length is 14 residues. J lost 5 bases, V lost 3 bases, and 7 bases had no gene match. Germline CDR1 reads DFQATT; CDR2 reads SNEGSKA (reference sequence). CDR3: CSASEGSGVDTQYF. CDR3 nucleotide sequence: TGCAGTGCTAGTGAAGGTAGCGGGGTAGATACGCAGTATTTT.

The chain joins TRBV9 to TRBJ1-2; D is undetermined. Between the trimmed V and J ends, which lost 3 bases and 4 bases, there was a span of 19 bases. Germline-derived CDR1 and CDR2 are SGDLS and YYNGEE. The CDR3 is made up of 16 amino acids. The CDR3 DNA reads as TGTGCCAGCAGCGGCCGGTCCTCTCCGTTTATCTATGGCTACACCTTC. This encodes CASSGRSSPFIYGYTF.